This T cell receptor (beta chain) comes out of a study of Ad26.COV2.S vaccination and SARS-CoV-2 variants. Study as a whole: Donor joined the COV1001 Ad26.COV2.S trial arm. The authors gave Ad26.COV2.S intramuscularly, either once or twice 56 days apart.

Repertoires were generated with immunoSEQ multiplex PCR, while TCRdb's copy carries only in-frame clones and drops some. The sample includes some 350,000 clones, about 88% of them seen just once. Trimming cost V 5 bases and J 9 bases; bases outside gene matches: 10. The CDR3 is 14 amino acids. Germline assignment: CDR1 GTSNPN and CDR2 SVGIG (reference sequence). The treatment was: 15 to 20 received Ad26.COV2.S at low or high dose, single or two shots; several received placebo; per-sample allocation not given. Collection of the samples took place on day 63 after the first injection of vaccine or placebo.

The sequence was collected from a person aged 18-60 years who received the Ad26.COV2.S COVID-19 vaccine or a placebo. V usage is TRBV30 and J usage is TRBJ2-1, with 10 bases aligning to TRBD2. This specimen was peripheral blood, taken in a trial of Ad26.COV2.S vaccine versus placebo. CDR3 residues: CAWALGTSVTEQFF. As DNA, the CDR3 is TGTGCCTGGGCCTTAGGGACTAGCGTCACTGAGCAGTTCTTC.